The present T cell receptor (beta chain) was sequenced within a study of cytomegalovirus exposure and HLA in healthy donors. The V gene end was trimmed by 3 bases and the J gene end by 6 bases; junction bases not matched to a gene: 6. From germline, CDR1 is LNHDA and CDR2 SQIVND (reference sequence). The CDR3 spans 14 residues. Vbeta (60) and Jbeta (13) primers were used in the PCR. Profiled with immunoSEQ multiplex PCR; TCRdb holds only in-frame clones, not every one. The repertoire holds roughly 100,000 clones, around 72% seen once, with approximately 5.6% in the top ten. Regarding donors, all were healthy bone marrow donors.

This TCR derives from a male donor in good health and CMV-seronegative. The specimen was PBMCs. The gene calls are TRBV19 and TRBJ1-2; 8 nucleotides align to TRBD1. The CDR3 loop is CASSMRTGTDGYTF. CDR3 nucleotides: TGTGCCAGTAGTATGCGGACAGGGACGGATGGCTACACCTTC.